The rows below give T cell receptor beta chains drawn from one sample of a study of T cell responses to AZD1222 COVID-19 vaccine. Produced via immunoSEQ multiplex PCR; TCRdb's table is partial and in-frame only. The data contain some 120,000 clones, about nine tenths of them seen just once; the ten biggest clones take up 6.5% to 9.5%. Sample: peripheral blood, taken on day 0 of AZD1222 vaccination. These receptors were obtained from an adult in good health. CDR3s include the opening cysteine and the closing phenylalanine or tryptophan. D genes are given only for firm matches. Where a row states a size, it is once, few, many or the class of an expanded clone; other rows omit it.

abundance: .; d_gene: .; len: 14; v_gene: TRBV19; j_gene: TRBJ1-1; CDR3nt: TGTGCCAGTAGTATAGGGGAAGGGGTTGCTGAAGCTTTCTTT; CDR3aa: CASSIGEGVAEAFF
abundance: .; d_gene: .; len: 16; v_gene: TRBV6-1; j_gene: TRBJ1-1; CDR3nt: TGTGCCAGCAGTGAAGGAGGGACATTTATGAACACTGAAGCTTTCTTT; CDR3aa: CASSEGGTFMNTEAFF
abundance: .; d_gene: TRBD2; len: 14; v_gene: TRBV2; j_gene: TRBJ2-1; CDR3nt: TGTGCCAGCGCGCTAGCGGGACTATACAATGAGCAGTTCTTC; CDR3aa: CASALAGLYNEQFF
abundance: .; d_gene: .; len: 14; v_gene: TRBV4-1; j_gene: TRBJ2-5; CDR3nt: TGCGCCAGCAGCCAAGGCGACAGCCAAGAGACCCAGTACTTC; CDR3aa: CASSQGDSQETQYF
abundance: .; d_gene: TRBD1; len: 14; v_gene: TRBV6-5; j_gene: TRBJ1-4; CDR3nt: TGTGCCAGCAGTAGAACAGGGGGCGCAGGAAAACTGTTTTTT; CDR3aa: CASSRTGGAGKLFF
abundance: .; d_gene: TRBD1; len: 13; v_gene: TRBV6-5; j_gene: TRBJ1-1; CDR3nt: TGTGCCAGCAGGGGGACAGTAAACACTGAAGCTTTCTTT; CDR3aa: CASRGTVNTEAFF
abundance: .; d_gene: .; len: 14; v_gene: TRBV28; j_gene: TRBJ1-5; CDR3nt: TGTGCCAGCAGTTTACGCGGGAGGTATCAGCCCCAGCATTTT; CDR3aa: CASSLRGRYQPQHF
abundance: .; d_gene: TRBD1; len: 15; v_gene: TRBV7-9; j_gene: TRBJ2-7; CDR3nt: TGTGCCAGCAGCCTAGGGGGGACAGGGGGCAAGGAGCAGTACTTC; CDR3aa: CASSLGGTGGKEQYF
abundance: .; d_gene: .; len: 14; v_gene: TRBV5-1; j_gene: TRBJ1-3; CDR3nt: TGCGCCAGCAGCTTGGCCGGGGAGGGAAACACCATATATTTT; CDR3aa: CASSLAGEGNTIYF
abundance: .; d_gene: .; len: 14; v_gene: TRBV5-1; j_gene: TRBJ2-7; CDR3nt: TGCGCCAGCAGCCAAGGGGGGAGCTCCTACGAGCAGTACTTC; CDR3aa: CASSQGGSSYEQYF
abundance: .; d_gene: TRBD1; len: 13; v_gene: TRBV29-1; j_gene: TRBJ2-7; CDR3nt: TGCAGCGTTGAGGGACAGGGCGGCTACGAGCAGTACTTC; CDR3aa: CSVEGQGGYEQYF
abundance: .; d_gene: TRBD2; len: 15; v_gene: TRBV28; j_gene: TRBJ2-7; CDR3nt: TGTGCCAGCAGCCTAGGGGTAGCGGGACCTTACGAGCAGTACTTC; CDR3aa: CASSLGVAGPYEQYF
abundance: .; d_gene: .; len: 11; v_gene: TRBV6-5; j_gene: TRBJ2-1; CDR3nt: TGTGCCAGCAGACTAGCTGCTGAGCAGTTCTTC; CDR3aa: CASRLAAEQFF
abundance: .; d_gene: TRBD2; len: 16; v_gene: TRBV5-1; j_gene: TRBJ2-3; CDR3nt: TGCGCCAGCAGCCTTAACCCGGGACTAGCGGCAGATACGCAGTATTTT; CDR3aa: CASSLNPGLAADTQYF
abundance: .; d_gene: TRBD2; len: 15; v_gene: TRBV5-1; j_gene: TRBJ2-5; CDR3nt: TGCGCCAGCAGAGTTACCCCGGGACTAGCGGGGACCCAGTACTTC; CDR3aa: CASRVTPGLAGTQYF
abundance: .; d_gene: TRBD1; len: 17; v_gene: TRBV7-3; j_gene: TRBJ1-2; CDR3nt: TGTGCCAGCAGCTTAGGGGGTACAGGGGGCGCCGTCTATGGCTACACCTTC; CDR3aa: CASSLGGTGGAVYGYTF
abundance: .; d_gene: .; len: 13; v_gene: TRBV28; j_gene: TRBJ1-4; CDR3nt: TGTGCCAGCAGTTTGGACCTGGGTGAAAAACTGTTTTTT; CDR3aa: CASSLDLGEKLFF
abundance: .; d_gene: TRBD1; len: 14; v_gene: TRBV10-3; j_gene: TRBJ1-1; CDR3nt: TGTGCCTCGGGGGACAGGGGGAAGAACACTGAAGCTTTCTTT; CDR3aa: CASGDRGKNTEAFF
abundance: .; d_gene: .; len: 15; v_gene: TRBV7-8; j_gene: TRBJ2-2; CDR3nt: TGTGCCAGCAGGTCTCCGGGCAGGGGAGGCGGGGAGCTGTTTTTT; CDR3aa: CASRSPGRGGGELFF
abundance: .; d_gene: .; len: 15; v_gene: TRBV14; j_gene: TRBJ1-6; CDR3nt: TGTGCCAGCAGCCAAGCCACAGGGAGGAATTCACCCCTCCACTTT; CDR3aa: CASSQATGRNSPLHF
abundance: .; d_gene: .; len: 14; v_gene: TRBV9; j_gene: TRBJ2-3; CDR3nt: TGTGCCAGCAGCCCGAGGGGGGGCACAGATACGCAGTATTTT; CDR3aa: CASSPRGGTDTQYF
abundance: .; d_gene: .; len: 15; v_gene: TRBV7-3; j_gene: TRBJ2-1; CDR3nt: TGTGCCAGCACCCAACAGTCGGGTTCGTACAATGAGCAGTTCTTC; CDR3aa: CASTQQSGSYNEQFF
abundance: once; d_gene: .; len: 14; v_gene: TRBV7-2; j_gene: TRBJ1-2; CDR3nt: TGTGCCAGCAACCATCCAGGGGCACTCTATGGCTACACCTTC; CDR3aa: CASNHPGALYGYTF
abundance: .; d_gene: .; len: 11; v_gene: TRBV2; j_gene: TRBJ2-5; CDR3nt: TGTGCCAGCACGACCGAGGAGACCCAGTACTTC; CDR3aa: CASTTEETQYF
abundance: .; d_gene: .; len: 15; v_gene: TRBV27; j_gene: TRBJ1-5; CDR3nt: TGTGCCAGCAGGCGCCGACAGAATAGCAATCAGCCCCAGCATTTT; CDR3aa: CASRRRQNSNQPQHF
abundance: .; d_gene: .; len: 16; v_gene: TRBV19; j_gene: TRBJ2-1; CDR3nt: TGTGCCAGTACCCCTGGACGTCAGAGCTCCTACAATGAGCAGTTCTTC; CDR3aa: CASTPGRQSSYNEQFF
abundance: .; d_gene: TRBD2; len: 18; v_gene: TRBV7-8; j_gene: TRBJ2-2; CDR3nt: TGTGCCAGCAGCTTAGTCCTCAGACTAGCGGGAGGGGTCGGGGAGCTGTTTTTT; CDR3aa: CASSLVLRLAGGVGELFF
abundance: .; d_gene: TRBD2; len: 18; v_gene: TRBV2; j_gene: TRBJ2-5; CDR3nt: TGTGCCAGCAGTGAAACGAGAGGGGAGGGAGCGGTCGGGGAGACCCAGTACTTC; CDR3aa: CASSETRGEGAVGETQYF
abundance: .; d_gene: TRBD1; len: 16; v_gene: TRBV7-2; j_gene: TRBJ2-3; CDR3nt: TGTGCCAGCAGCTCGCACGGACAGGGTAACACAGATACGCAGTATTTT; CDR3aa: CASSSHGQGNTDTQYF
abundance: .; d_gene: .; len: 15; v_gene: TRBV4-3; j_gene: TRBJ1-2; CDR3nt: TGCGCCAGCAGCCAAGATATAAACAGGCACTATGGCTACACCTTC; CDR3aa: CASSQDINRHYGYTF
abundance: few; d_gene: .; len: 11; v_gene: TRBV6-2/TRBV6-3; j_gene: TRBJ1-2; CDR3nt: TGTGCCAGCAGTTACCGTGGAGGCTACACCTTC; CDR3aa: CASSYRGGYTF
abundance: .; d_gene: .; len: 11; v_gene: TRBV7-6; j_gene: TRBJ1-2; CDR3nt: TGTGCCAGCATTGGGTTCTGGGGCTACACCTTC; CDR3aa: CASIGFWGYTF
abundance: .; d_gene: .; len: 14; v_gene: TRBV25-1; j_gene: TRBJ1-2; CDR3nt: TGTGCCAGCAGTGAATCAGGCAGGAACTATGGCTACACCTTC; CDR3aa: CASSESGRNYGYTF